A selection of T cell receptor beta chains follows, all from one sample in a study of post-analysis software for immune sequencing data. One entry per CDR3 protein, called by TCRdb with MiXCR from the PCR reads. This table holds roughly 620,000 distinct CDR3 sequences, around 40% found once. Sequenced: blood. Every receptor here comes from a girl aged 5-17 years with multiple sclerosis. Each CDR3 is given with its conserved first and last residue. The D gene is left open where the match is weak. A clone size is listed for some rows: how often the clone was seen (once, few, many), or a class if it is expanded.

j_gene | v_gene | d_gene | abundance | CDR3nt | CDR3aa
TRBJ2-1 | TRBV12-3/TRBV12-4 | . | . | TGTGCCAGCAGTTTCGGAGAGAGTGAGCAGTTCTTC | CASSFGESEQFF
TRBJ2-1 | TRBV15 | . | few | TGTGCCACCAGCAGAGACCAGGGCTCCTACAATGAGCAGTTCTTC | CATSRDQGSYNEQFF
TRBJ1-1 | TRBV28 | TRBD1 | . | TGTGCCAGGGACAGGGATTACACTGAAGCTTTCTTT | CARDRDYTEAFF
TRBJ2-1 | TRBV18 | TRBD2 | . | TGTGCCAGCTCACAAGGACTAGCGGACAATGAGCAGTTCTTC | CASSQGLADNEQFF
TRBJ1-5 | TRBV7-9 | . | . | TGTGCCAGCAGCTTAGAGGAGGATCAGCCCCAGCATTTT | CASSLEEDQPQHF
TRBJ2-1 | TRBV7-9 | . | few | TGTGCCAGCAGCGACGGACCAGACTACAATGAGCAGTTCTTC | CASSDGPDYNEQFF
TRBJ2-7 | TRBV25-1 | . | . | TGTGCCAGCAGTGAATACGCCGGGCGTCGTTCCTACGAGCAGTACTTC | CASSEYAGRRSYEQYF
TRBJ2-1 | TRBV10-3 | TRBD2 | . | TGTGCCATCAAGCCCGCGCTAGCGGGAGGTGAGCAGTTCTTC | CAIKPALAGGEQFF
TRBJ1-6 | TRBV12-3/TRBV12-4 | TRBD1 | . | TGTGCCACCGAGGACAGGGGTAATTCACCCCTCCACTTT | CATEDRGNSPLHF
TRBJ2-4 | TRBV5-1 | . | . | TGCGCCAGCAGCCCATTGTTGGGTTCGGACATTCAGTACTTC | CASSPLLGSDIQYF
TRBJ2-3 | TRBV6-6 | . | . | TGTACCAGCAGTTATATAGCACTAGACAGCACAGATACGCAGTATTTT | CTSSYIALDSTDTQYF
TRBJ2-5 | TRBV12-3/TRBV12-4 | TRBD2 | many | TGTGCCAGCAGTTTTCCCGGGGGGGCCGGAGAGACCCAGTACTTC | CASSFPGGAGETQYF
TRBJ2-5 | TRBV10-3 | TRBD2 | . | TGTGCCATCGGCCCGGCTAGCGGGAGGGAGACCCAGTACTTC | CAIGPASGRETQYF
TRBJ1-2 | TRBV4-1 | TRBD1 | few | TGCGCCAGCAGCTGGTCGGGACAGGGGGGACCGCGCTATGGCTACACCTTC | CASSWSGQGGPRYGYTF
TRBJ2-5 | TRBV7-2 | . | . | TGTGCCAGCAGCTTAGTAGAGGGGGGGGGCCGAGAGACCCAGTACTTC | CASSLVEGGGRETQYF
TRBJ2-7 | TRBV12-3/TRBV12-4 | TRBD1 | few | TGTGCCAGCAGTTTCAGGACAGGGGACAACTACGAGCAGTACTTC | CASSFRTGDNYEQYF
TRBJ2-7 | TRBV6-5 | TRBD2 | . | TGTGCCAGCAGCCCCACTAGCGGGGGCCCGTTAGAGCAGTACTTC | CASSPTSGGPLEQYF
TRBJ2-5 | TRBV28 | TRBD1 | few | TGTGCCAGCAACAGGGGGGCCAAAGAGACCCAGTACTTC | CASNRGAKETQYF
TRBJ1-4 | TRBV13 | . | few | TGTGCCAGCAGCTTAAGGCGGCCTAATGAAAAACTGTTTTTT | CASSLRRPNEKLFF
TRBJ2-3 | TRBV6-1 | . | . | TGTGCCAGCAGTGAATTTCACGGGAACCCCACAGATACGCAGTATTTT | CASSEFHGNPTDTQYF
TRBJ2-7 | TRBV7-9 | TRBD2 | . | TGTGCCGGCAGCTCCTTTGGGACTAGCGGGGGGGCCTACTCCTACGAGCAGTACTTC | CAGSSFGTSGGAYSYEQYF
TRBJ2-1 | TRBV5-1 | TRBD1 | many | TGTGCCAGCAGCTCAGGACAGGGGGCCTACAATGAGCAGTTCTTC | CASSSGQGAYNEQFF
TRBJ2-7 | TRBV29-1 | TRBD2 | few | TGCAGCGTGAAATCTGCCCGGGGGGGCGAGCAGTACTTC | CSVKSARGGEQYF
TRBJ2-1 | TRBV12-3/TRBV12-4 | TRBD2 | . | TGTGCCAGCAGTTTACTGGGACGGCCGGGGGGTCAAAAACGTGAGCAGTTCTTC | CASSLLGRPGGQKREQFF
TRBJ1-1 | TRBV5-1 | . | few | TGCGCCAGCACTAATAGGAACACTGAAGCTTTCTTT | CASTNRNTEAFF
TRBJ1-5 | TRBV4-1 | . | few | TGCGCCAGCAGCACAACAGGACCCGAACAGCCCCAGCATTTT | CASSTTGPEQPQHF
TRBJ2-7 | TRBV12-3/TRBV12-4 | . | . | TGTGCCAGCAGTTTATCCTGGTTACCCCAGGGGGAGCAGTACTTC | CASSLSWLPQGEQYF
TRBJ2-5 | TRBV5-1 | TRBD2 | . | TGCGCCAGCAGCTTGGAAGCGGGAGGGCGCCCTGAGACCCAGTACTTC | CASSLEAGGRPETQYF
TRBJ1-2 | TRBV7-9 | . | . | TGTGCCAGCAGCCGGACTTCTCTCTATGGCTACACCTTC | CASSRTSLYGYTF
TRBJ1-2 | TRBV12-3/TRBV12-4 | . | . | TGTGCCAGCAGTTTAAACATCTGGGGGGCAAGCTATGGCTACACCTTC | CASSLNIWGASYGYTF
TRBJ1-2 | TRBV9 | . | . | TGTGCCAGCAGCGTCTCCCGGGCAGGGGCAAACTATGGCTACACCTTC | CASSVSRAGANYGYTF
TRBJ1-1 | TRBV20-1 | . | once | TGCAGTGCCCAAAGGGGAGGGACACGAATGAACACTGAAGCTTTCTTT | CSAQRGGTRMNTEAFF
TRBJ2-1 | TRBV10-2 | TRBD2 | . | TGCGCCAGCACTCTAGCGGGAGCGCTTAATGAGCAGTTCTTC | CASTLAGALNEQFF
TRBJ2-3 | TRBV12-3/TRBV12-4 | . | . | TGTGCCAGCAGTTTACCCCCCTTAGGAGGACGGGGCACAGATACGCAGTATTTT | CASSLPPLGGRGTDTQYF
TRBJ2-3 | TRBV12-3/TRBV12-4 | TRBD1 | . | TGTGCCAGCAGTTCCGGGACAGGGAGCAGAGATACGCAGTATTTT | CASSSGTGSRDTQYF
TRBJ2-5 | TRBV24-1 | TRBD1 | few | TGTGCCACCAGTGAAGGGGACAGGAGGGAGACCCAGTACTTC | CATSEGDRRETQYF
TRBJ2-1 | TRBV6-6 | . | . | TGTGCCAGCAGCCCCGTCAGGGGCTATGAGCAGTTCTTC | CASSPVRGYEQFF
TRBJ2-5 | TRBV5-1 | TRBD2 | few | TGCGCCAGCAGTTCCGGGACTAGCGGGAGTCCTCTTCGGGAGACCCAGTACTTC | CASSSGTSGSPLRETQYF
TRBJ2-7 | TRBV4-2 | . | . | TGTGCCAGCAGCCAAGATCTGGGCGTCTACGAGCAGTACTTC | CASSQDLGVYEQYF
TRBJ2-3 | TRBV18 | TRBD2 | . | TGTGCCAGCTCACAGGAGCCCCTAGCGGGCACAGATACGCAGTATTTT | CASSQEPLAGTDTQYF
TRBJ2-1 | TRBV7-2 | . | once | TGTGCCAGCAGCTTAGATAGCGGTATAGTATACAATGAGCAGTTCTTC | CASSLDSGIVYNEQFF
TRBJ2-5 | TRBV4-1 | TRBD1 | few | TGCGCCAGCAGCCGGGGCCGGACAGGGGAAGAGACCCAGTACTTC | CASSRGRTGEETQYF
TRBJ1-5 | TRBV7-3 | . | . | TGTGCCAGCAGCTTAGAACGGGGTCAGCCCCAGCATTTT | CASSLERGQPQHF
TRBJ2-1 | TRBV12-3/TRBV12-4 | . | . | TGTGCCAGCAGCAAAAAGGGCTCCTACAATGAGCAGTTCTTC | CASSKKGSYNEQFF
TRBJ2-1 | TRBV2 | . | few | TGTGCCAGCAGTCAGGGACTCCTGTACAATGAGCAGTTCTTC | CASSQGLLYNEQFF
TRBJ1-2 | TRBV6-1 | TRBD1 | . | TGTGCCAGCGCCCTAACAGGGGGTGTCGCTAACTATGGCTACACCTTC | CASALTGGVANYGYTF
TRBJ1-1 | TRBV20-1 | . | . | TGCAGTGCTAGGGCCGGGGCCCTGTACACTGAAGCTTTCTTT | CSARAGALYTEAFF
TRBJ2-4 | TRBV18 | . | few | TGTGCCAGCTCACCACCGAGCGGGGCCAAAAACATTCAGTACTTC | CASSPPSGAKNIQYF
TRBJ2-7 | TRBV12-3/TRBV12-4 | . | . | TGTGCCAGCAGTTCACCGTCCAGGGGGGGAGCCTACGAGCAGTACTTC | CASSSPSRGGAYEQYF
TRBJ2-6 | TRBV5-4 | TRBD1 | . | TGTGCCAGCAGCTTAGGGGGCAGAGCCTCTGGGGCCAACGTCCTGACTTTC | CASSLGGRASGANVLTF
TRBJ2-7 | TRBV6-5 | TRBD1 | . | TGTGCCAGCAGTTACGCCACCGGGACAGGACTTAACTCCTACGAGCAGTACTTC | CASSYATGTGLNSYEQYF
TRBJ2-3 | TRBV25-1 | . | . | TGTGCCAGCAGTGAACCGGAGGGAAGGGGAACAGATACGCAGTATTTT | CASSEPEGRGTDTQYF
TRBJ2-1 | TRBV5-1 | . | many | TGCGCCAGCAGCGGACGGACTGGGAGCTCCTACAATGAGCAGTTCTTC | CASSGRTGSSYNEQFF
TRBJ1-4 | TRBV27 | . | . | TGTGCCAGCTGGGCCGCCGGAACTAATGAAGAACTGTTTTTT | CASWAAGTNEELFF
TRBJ2-5 | TRBV27 | TRBD2 | . | TGTGCCAGCAGTCGGGAGGGAGAGACCCAGTACTTC | CASSREGETQYF
TRBJ2-1 | TRBV6-5 | . | few | TGTGCCAGCAGCCATATGGACCTCTCCTACAATGAGCAGTTCTTC | CASSHMDLSYNEQFF
TRBJ1-4 | TRBV10-3 | . | . | TGTGCCATCAGTGACAGGGAGGAAGAAAAACTGTTTTTT | CAISDREEEKLFF
TRBJ2-7 | TRBV7-9 | TRBD2 | . | TGTGCCAGCAGCTCTAGCGGGAACCCCTACGAGCAGTACTTC | CASSSSGNPYEQYF
TRBJ2-2 | TRBV5-1 | . | . | TGCGCCAGCGCGACAGGACGGTCCGGGGAGCTGTTTTTT | CASATGRSGELFF